These T cell receptor beta chains were read from a single sample in a study of cytomegalovirus exposure and HLA in healthy donors. The table came from immunoSEQ multiplex PCR; TCRdb's copy has only in-frame clones and leaves some out. The sample consists of over 150,000 clones, 70% to 75% of them appearing once. The sequencing input was PBMCs. The source of these receptors is a male donor in good health and CMV-seronegative. The CDR3 runs from the conserved cysteine through the conserved F or W.

J gene: TRBJ2-7; V gene: TRBV19; CDR3 protein: CASSIPTGGISYEQYF
J gene: TRBJ1-2; V gene: TRBV5-1; CDR3 protein: CASSLAVGEVGGYTF
J gene: TRBJ2-7; V gene: TRBV5-1; CDR3 protein: CASSRGYEQYF
J gene: TRBJ1-2; V gene: TRBV14; CDR3 protein: CASSQDRGYYGYTF
J gene: TRBJ1-2; V gene: TRBV5-1; CDR3 protein: CASSPGTGTGNGYTF
J gene: TRBJ1-1; V gene: TRBV30; CDR3 protein: CAYSSRAAMNTEAFF
J gene: TRBJ2-3; V gene: TRBV6-5; CDR3 protein: CASSYDPSGTTDTQYF
J gene: TRBJ2-7; V gene: TRBV6-6; CDR3 protein: CASSYSSVLRTYEQYF
J gene: TRBJ1-1; V gene: TRBV30; CDR3 protein: CAWSVQGNTEAFF
J gene: TRBJ1-1; V gene: TRBV28; CDR3 protein: CAGHGTGGAFTEAFF
J gene: TRBJ2-1; V gene: TRBV5-4; CDR3 protein: CASSPGGSSGTAKEQFF
J gene: TRBJ1-2; V gene: TRBV9; CDR3 protein: CASSVDGTPYGYTF
J gene: TRBJ1-2; V gene: TRBV5-6; CDR3 protein: CASSLQGNYGYTF
J gene: TRBJ1-3; V gene: TRBV5-1; CDR3 protein: CASRSGSGNTIYF
J gene: TRBJ1-2; V gene: TRBV2; CDR3 protein: CASSAWFLRGVDYGYTF
J gene: TRBJ1-5; V gene: TRBV5-1; CDR3 protein: CASRPTPYSNQPQHF
J gene: TRBJ2-1; V gene: TRBV11-2; CDR3 protein: CASSREIEQFF
J gene: TRBJ2-2; V gene: TRBV4-1; CDR3 protein: CASSQAGQGLPGELFF
J gene: TRBJ2-2; V gene: TRBV27; CDR3 protein: CASSFVSTRTGRTGELFF
J gene: TRBJ2-1; V gene: TRBV6-5; CDR3 protein: CASSQGPNSYNEQFF
J gene: TRBJ2-7; V gene: TRBV18; CDR3 protein: CASALEYEQYF
J gene: TRBJ2-7; V gene: TRBV28; CDR3 protein: CASSFRDRPSYEQYF